Each of the 19 T cell receptor beta chains below was sequenced from the same sample in a study of blood T cell repertoires in COVID-19. Using immunoSEQ multiplex PCR, the repertoire was profiled, and TCRdb retains in-frame clones only, with some absent. The sample includes more than 70,000 clones, roughly three quarters of them seen just once. The specimen sequenced was peripheral blood. Receptors originate from a human donor in a cohort sampled during active COVID-19.

This chain links TRBV30 with TRBJ2-3, with D possibly matching TRBD2 (6 bases). This CDR3 region has 13 residues. Trimming left V 2 bases short and J 4 bases short, with 10 bases between. The germline gives CDR1 GTSNPN, CDR2 SVGIG (reference sequence). Here the CDR3 reads CAWSRGSPDTQYF. CDR3 nucleotides: TGTGCCTGGAGTCGGGGGAGCCCAGATACGCAGTATTTT.

This rearrangement joins TRBV19 to TRBJ2-7, with 12 bases fitting TRBD2. V was pared by 6 bases and J by 0 bases, with 6 bases of the junction left unmatched. CDR3 length: 16 residues. Germline CDR1 reads LNHDA; CDR2 reads SQIVND (reference sequence). The DNA of the CDR3 is TGTGCCAGTAGACCGCGGACTAGCGGGGACTCCTACGAGCAGTACTTC. Protein: CASRPRTSGDSYEQYF.

The gene calls are TRBV6-5 and TRBJ2-1, with 7 bases identical to TRBD2. The CDR3 covers 15 residues. After removal of 7 bases from V and 8 bases from J, the junction contained 14 bases not matched to a gene. The germline V gene encodes CDR1 MNHEY and CDR2 SVGAGI. Here the CDR3 reads CASILSGLADDEQFF. CDR3 nucleotides: TGTGCCAGCATCCTAAGCGGTCTAGCGGACGATGAGCAGTTCTTC.

The rearrangement uses TRBV7-2 and TRBJ2-5; 9 nucleotides agree with TRBD1. Germline V gene data show CDR1 as SGHTA and CDR2 as FQGNSA. The CDR3 contains 14 residues. Germline trimming cut 6 bases from V and 1 base from J; bases unmatched to any gene: 3. CDR3 amino acids: CASRPDRGQETQYF. The CDR3 coding sequence is TGTGCCAGCAGACCGGACAGGGGCCAAGAGACCCAGTACTTC.

The chain carries TRBV29-1 and TRBJ2-3; no clear D gene. Germline assignment: CDR1 SQVTM and CDR2 ANQGSEA. This CDR3 is 12 amino acids long. The germline V and J ends were trimmed by 6 bases and 4 bases, with 11 bases remaining between them. The CDR3 protein is CSVLSFPDTQYF. CDR3 sequence (DNA): TGCAGCGTCCTATCTTTCCCAGATACGCAGTATTTT.

V usage is TRBV24-1 and J usage is TRBJ2-6, with D uncertain. Germline assignment: CDR1 KGHDR and CDR2 SFDVKD. This CDR3 has 16 amino acids. The germline V and J ends were trimmed by 3 bases and 4 bases, with 12 bases remaining between them. CDR3 DNA: TGTGCCACCAGTGATCGATCAAACAACGGGGCCAACGTCCTGACTTTC. It translates to CATSDRSNNGANVLTF.

The chain couples TRBV5-8 to TRBJ2-3; D call uncertain. The V end lost 0 bases, the J end lost 4 bases, and 6 bases lay between the germline ends. Germline-derived CDR1 and CDR2 are SGHTS and YDEGEE. The CDR3 covers 13 residues. The CDR3 is CASSLGASDTQYF. The CDR3 DNA sequence: TGTGCCAGCAGCTTGGGCGCCTCAGATACGCAGTATTTT.

This clone was observed a few times. The chain is built from TRBV4-3 and TRBJ1-6, with unresolved D. Germline assignment: CDR1 LGHNA and CDR2 YSLEER. Trimming took off 0 bases at V and 7 bases at J, with 16 bases between the two ends. This CDR3 has 17 amino acids. The CDR3: CASSQDLESMKNSPLHF. Here the CDR3 DNA reads TGCGCCAGCAGCCAAGATCTAGAGTCCATGAAAAATTCACCCCTCCACTTT.

This clone was recorded a few times. The genes are TRBV5-1 and TRBJ2-1; 11 bases line up with TRBD2. Germline V gene lookup returns CDR1 SGHRS and CDR2 YFSETQ. V lost 5 bases to trimming and J lost 5 bases; unmatched junction nucleotides: 3. CDR3 length: 14 residues. The CDR3 nucleotides are TGCGCCAGCAGAGAGGGACTAGCGGACAATGAGCAGTTCTTC. Protein sequence: CASREGLADNEQFF.

The chain links TRBV6-2 or TRBV6-3 to TRBJ1-5; 7 nucleotides line up with TRBD1. CDR3 size: 19 residues. Germline V CDR1 and CDR2: MNHEY, SVGEGT. Trimming took 0 bases from V and 0 from J; bases not matched to a gene: 11. CDR3 residues: CASSYSDPWTGDSNQPQHF. In DNA form, the CDR3 reads TGTGCCAGCAGTTACTCAGACCCCTGGACAGGTGATAGCAATCAGCCCCAGCATTTT.

This clone was observed once. V and J are TRBV28 and TRBJ2-7, with a tentative D call TRBD2 (7 bases). The CDR3 has 18 amino acids. Germline CDR1 is MDHEN and CDR2 is SYDVKM. The V end was cut by 8 bases, the J end by 4 bases, with 30 bases between. The CDR3 region is CASPGRDTLGGSAYEQYF. In nucleotides, the CDR3 is TGTGCCAGCCCTGGCAGGGACACACTGGGGGGGAGCGCTTACGAGCAGTACTTC. Drawing the rest from reference TRBV28 and TRBJ2-7, the complete variable domain is DVKVTQSSRYLVKRTGEKVFLECVQDMDHENMFWYRQDPGLGLRLIYFSYDVKMKEKGDIPEGYSVSREKKERFSLILESASTNQTSMYLCASPGRDTLGGSAYEQYFGPGTRLTVT.

V gene TRBV7-9 combines with J gene TRBJ2-7; 8 nucleotides match TRBD2. From germline, CDR1 is SEHNR and CDR2 FQNEAQ (reference sequence). J was trimmed by 6 bases and V by 6 bases; bases with no gene match: 7. The CDR3 runs to 13 residues. The CDR3 DNA is TGTGCCAGCAGGCTCGGGAGGGCGAGCGAGCAGTACTTC. Amino acids: CASRLGRASEQYF.

V and J are TRBV10-3 and TRBJ2-7; the match to TRBD2 covers 12 bases. J lost 4 bases, V lost 4 bases, and 5 bases had no gene match. The V gene's germline CDR1 is ENHRY and CDR2 SYGVKD. The CDR3 length is 15 residues. The CDR3 protein is CAISASSGRDYEQYF. The CDR3, as DNA: TGTGCCATCAGTGCCTCTAGCGGGAGGGATTACGAGCAGTACTTC.

The chain has TRBV11-2 and TRBJ2-7; TRBD1 might be the D (6 bases). V was clipped by 8 bases and J by 4 bases, with 21 bases between them. Germline V lookup: CDR1 SGHAT, CDR2 FQNNGV. There are 15 residues in the CDR3. CDR3 amino acids: CASSPLGGVHYEQYF. CDR3 coding DNA: TGTGCCAGCTCTCCCCTAGGGGGAGTTCATTACGAGCAGTACTTC.

The CDR3 sequence: CASSPPDRETRYF. The DNA of the CDR3 is TGTGCCAGCAGCCCCCCGGACAGGGAGACTCGGTACTTC. V and J are TRBV7-2 and TRBJ2-7, with TRBD1 matching 8 bases. Germline lookup yields CDR1 SGHTA and CDR2 FQGNSA. The V gene end was trimmed by 5 bases and the J gene end by 12 bases; junction bases not matched to a gene: 12. The CDR3 spans 13 residues.

This chain connects TRBV15 to TRBJ2-7; D is possibly TRBD1 (5 bases). The CDR3 consists of 13 residues. V lost 6 bases and J lost 4, with 13 bases in between. Germline CDR1 LNHNV, CDR2 YYDKDF (reference sequence). Here the CDR3 reads CATSNRQSYEQYF. The CDR3 DNA reads TGTGCCACCAGTAATAGACAGTCGTACGAGCAGTACTTC. The full variable domain, its missing parts supplied by reference TRBV15 and TRBJ2-7, is DAMVIQNPRYQVTQFGKPVTLSCSQTLNHNVMYWYQQKSSQAPKLLFHYYDKDFNNEADTPDNFQSRRPNTSFCFLDIRSPGLGDTAMYLCATSNRQSYEQYFGPGTRLTVT.

The chain has TRBV5-1 and TRBJ2-5; D is perhaps TRBD2 (5 bases). Trimming stripped 4 bases from V and 3 bases from J, with 16 bases between. CDR1 and CDR2 (germline): SGHRS, YFSETQ. CDR3 length equals 15 residues. CDR3 loop: CASSPNAGAEETQYF. The CDR3 coding sequence is TGCGCCAGCAGCCCAAATGCGGGCGCTGAAGAGACCCAGTACTTC.

The chain joins TRBV6-4 to TRBJ2-7; TRBD2 matches at 12 bases. With 5 bases clipped from V and 2 bases from J, the junction kept 10 bases outside the gene matches. This CDR3 has 17 amino acids. Germline lookup yields CDR1 MRHNA and CDR2 SNTAGT. The CDR3 DNA reads as TGTGCCAGCAGTCTCCCCCGGACTAGCGGGGTTACCTACGAGCAGTACTTC. This sequence encodes CASSLPRTSGVTYEQYF.

The chain combines TRBV5-1 with TRBJ2-2; possibly TRBD1 for D (6 bases). CDR3 length: 15 amino acids. CDR1 and CDR2 from the germline V gene are SGHRS and YFSETQ. V lost 1 base to trimming and J lost 4 bases, with 11 bases between them. CDR3 in DNA: TGCGCCAGCAGCTTGACAGGGATTGGCACCGGGGAGCTGTTTTTT. Protein sequence: CASSLTGIGTGELFF.